The clone carrying this T cell receptor beta chain came up a few times. Its antigen is currently unknown. Researchers prepared the TCRbeta library using unique molecular identifiers, the study reports. TCRdb redid the calling of the PCR reads with MiXCR, one entry per CDR3 protein. This table holds 530,000 or so distinct CDR3 sequences, 27% found once. These data come from a study of T-cell reconstitution after alpha-beta-depleted transplantation in children. Study results and limitations: Surviving recipient cells, namely T cells and thymic progenitors, were the source of high day-60 TCRbeta diversity in some patients. Expanded clones from the graft, numbering several hundred, reportedly supplied alpha-beta T cells about two months after transplant. It was newly produced T cells that mostly accounted for T-cell counts and diversity one year after transplant.

The sequence came from a boy in the first two years of life with Wiskott-Aldrich syndrome, due to receive a stem cell transplant. The material was PBMCs, obtained before TCRalphabeta/CD19-depleted stem cell transplant.

The CDR3 here is CASAASNQPQHF. CDR3 DNA sequence: TGTGCCAGTGCGGCTAGCAATCAGCCCCAGCATTTT. The gene calls are TRBV28 and TRBJ1-5; D is uncertain. Looked up from germline, CDR1 is MDHEN and CDR2 is SYDVKM. The V end was cut by 9 bases, the J end by 0 bases, with 6 bases between. The CDR3 is 12 amino acids.